These 24 T cell receptor beta chains were all obtained from the same sample, sequenced in a study of cytomegalovirus exposure and HLA in healthy donors. The study ran its PCR with 60 Vbeta and 13 Jbeta primers. The table came from immunoSEQ multiplex PCR; TCRdb's copy has only in-frame clones and leaves some out. Among some 130,000 clones listed, 65% to 90% were seen once. The source material was PBMCs. The source of these receptors is a male donor in good health and CMV-seropositive.

The chain links TRBV7-9 to TRBJ1-1, with TRBD1 matching 8 bases. The CDR3 runs to 15 residues. Per the germline V gene, CDR1 is SEHNR and CDR2 is FQNEAQ (reference sequence). With V trimmed by 5 bases and J by 3 bases, 8 bases remained unmatched. The CDR3 nucleotides are TGTGCCAGCAGCCCACCGGACAGGGCTTACACTGAAGCTTTCTTT. It translates to CASSPPDRAYTEAFF.

V is TRBV18 and J is TRBJ2-5; TRBD2 is a possible D gene (6 bases). From germline, CDR1 is KGHSH and CDR2 LQKENI. The CDR3 has 16 residues. The V and J ends lost 6 bases and 2 bases respectively, with 19 bases between them. The CDR3 DNA sequence: TGTGCCAGCTCTCTACGAAACGACGGGAGACAAGAGACCCAGTACTTC. Protein: CASSLRNDGRQETQYF.

The chain is built from TRBV4-2 and TRBJ2-7; D is possibly TRBD1 (5 bases). The CDR3 covers 15 residues. The germline V and J ends were trimmed by 0 bases and 5 bases, with 14 bases remaining between them. In germline, CDR1 is LGHNA, CDR2 YNFKEQ. CDR3 protein: CASSQDGAQGDEQYF. CDR3 in DNA: TGTGCCAGCAGCCAAGATGGGGCCCAGGGCGACGAGCAGTACTTC.

The chain's CDR3 is CASKKESGRGAGELFF. In DNA, the CDR3 is TGTGCCAGCAAGAAAGAGAGCGGGAGGGGGGCCGGGGAGCTGTTTTTT. The J gene is TRBJ2-2, the V gene TRBV27; 10 bases align to TRBD2. Per germline, CDR1 MNHEY and CDR2 SMNVEV (reference sequence). Germline trimming cut 7 bases from V and 6 bases from J; bases unmatched to any gene: 11. The CDR3 loop spans 16 amino acids.

Comment on this clone: Other nucleotide sequences in the sample specify the same CDR3. The J gene is TRBJ2-1, the V gene TRBV25-1; a possible D gene is TRBD2 (6 bases). This CDR3 is 14 amino acids long. Germline V gene data show CDR1 as MGHDK and CDR2 as SYGVNS. Trimming shortened V by 3 bases and J by 7 bases, and 13 bases separated the two germline ends. CDR3 residues: CASSEPGTLNEQFF. The CDR3 DNA reads as TGTGCCAGCAGTGAGCCCGGGACTTTAAATGAGCAGTTCTTC. Complete variable domain (other parts from reference TRBV25-1 and TRBJ2-1): EADIYQTPRYLVIGTGKKITLECSQTMGHDKMYWYQQDPGMELHLIHYSYGVNSTEKGDLSSESTVSRIRTEHFPLTLESARPSHTSQYLCASSEPGTLNEQFFGPGTRLTVL.

The V gene is TRBV11-2, the J gene TRBJ2-1, with 7 nucleotides matching TRBD2. This CDR3 is 15 amino acids long. Looked up from germline, CDR1 is SGHAT and CDR2 is FQNNGV. The V and J ends lost 1 base and 4 bases, in that order; junction bases with no gene match: 4. The CDR3 coding sequence is TGTGCCAGCAGCTTAGCTACGGGAGGATACAATGAGCAGTTCTTC. Its protein product is CASSLATGGYNEQFF. Full variable domain (rest looked up from reference TRBV11-2 and TRBJ2-1): EAGVAQSPRYKIIEKRQSVAFWCNPISGHATLYWYQQILGQGPKLLIQFQNNGVVDDSQLPKDRFSAERLKGVDSTLKIQPAKLEDSAVYLCASSLATGGYNEQFFGPGTRLTVL.

The rearrangement uses TRBV7-2 and TRBJ2-7, with TRBD2 as a possible D gene (6 bases). Deletions cut 3 bases from V and 6 bases from J, with 9 bases between. The germline V gene has CDR1 SGHTA and CDR2 FQGNSA. This CDR3 is built from 12 residues. The CDR3 nucleotides read TGTGCCAGCAGCTTTCGGGACTCCGAGCAGTACTTC. Its protein product is CASSFRDSEQYF.

The rearrangement uses TRBV2 and TRBJ1-2, with D unresolved. V was cut by 3 bases and J by 4 bases, with 9 bases left in between. The CDR3 is 13 residues long. From germline, CDR1 is SNHLY and CDR2 FYNNEI. CDR3 coding DNA: TGTGCCAGCAGTGAGAGGGCGCCCTATGGCTACACCTTC. Translated, it gives CASSERAPYGYTF.

The chain recombines TRBV7-2 with TRBJ1-5; weak D call: TRBD1 (6 bases). The CDR3 is 15 amino acids. Trimming took off 2 bases at V and 5 bases at J, with 13 bases between the two ends. CDR1 is SGHTA and CDR2 is FQGNSA in the germline V gene. The CDR3 reads CASSLQGNRDQPQHF. In DNA, the CDR3 is TGTGCCAGCAGCTTACAGGGGAACAGGGATCAGCCCCAGCATTTT.

The CDR3 reads CASSLDIDRDQYF. DNA for the CDR3: TGTGCCAGCAGCCTCGATATCGACAGGGACCAGTACTTC. This chain links TRBV11-2 with TRBJ2-5; 7 bases match TRBD1. The CDR3 is made up of 13 amino acids. V gave up 5 bases and J gave up 10 bases; unmatched junction bases: 10. From germline, CDR1 is SGHAT and CDR2 FQNNGV. The full variable domain, completed using reference TRBV11-2 and TRBJ2-5, is EAGVAQSPRYKIIEKRQSVAFWCNPISGHATLYWYQQILGQGPKLLIQFQNNGVVDDSQLPKDRFSAERLKGVDSTLKIQPAKLEDSAVYLCASSLDIDRDQYFGPGTRLLVL.

The chain couples TRBV4-3 to TRBJ2-7, with TRBD2 matching over 12 bases. Germline V gives CDR1 LGHNA, CDR2 YSLEER. The CDR3 is made up of 15 amino acids. Germline trimming cut 0 bases from V and 6 bases from J; bases unmatched to any gene: 3. CDR3 coding DNA: TGCGCCAGCAGCCAAGAAGGACTAGCGGGATCCGAGCAGTACTTC. Translated, it gives CASSQEGLAGSEQYF.

The chain carries TRBV7-6 and TRBJ2-7; D possibly corresponds to TRBD2 (6 bases). This CDR3 spans 15 amino acids. Germline assignment: CDR1 SGHVS and CDR2 FNYEAQ. Trimming shortened V by 5 bases and J by 3 bases, and 17 bases separated the two germline ends. CDR3 DNA sequence: TGTGCCAGCAGCCGCTCCGGAGGGCCCAACTACGAGCAGTACTTC. Protein: CASSRSGGPNYEQYF.

V usage is TRBV7-9 and J usage is TRBJ2-1; 8 bases map to TRBD1. CDR1 is SEHNR, CDR2 FQNEAQ, per germline (reference sequence). Germline trimming cut 5 bases from V and 7 bases from J; bases unmatched to any gene: 13. This CDR3 comprises 16 residues. The CDR3 region has the DNA TGTGCCAGCAGCCCGATTCGGGCAGGGGGCCCGAATGAGCAGTTCTTC. Residues: CASSPIRAGGPNEQFF.

This rearrangement joins TRBV28 to TRBJ2-6; D is possibly TRBD1 (5 bases). V was clipped by 2 bases and J by 4 bases, with 15 bases between them. The CDR3 consists of 17 residues. Germline V gene data show CDR1 as MDHEN and CDR2 as SYDVKM. The CDR3 region has the DNA TGTGCCAGCAGTTTAGGGGCGCAATCTGCAGGGGCCAACGTCCTGACTTTC. Encoded protein: CASSLGAQSAGANVLTF.

J is TRBJ1-2 and V is TRBV6-5; maybe TRBD1 (5 bases). Germline V lookup: CDR1 MNHEY, CDR2 SVGAGI. The germline V and J ends were trimmed by 6 bases and 5 bases, with 10 bases remaining between them. The CDR3 is made up of 12 amino acids. The CDR3 protein is CASSDSFYGYTF. The CDR3 DNA is TGTGCCAGCAGCGACAGTTTTTATGGCTACACCTTC.

The CDR3 DNA is TGCGCCAGCAGCCCGGGACTAGCGGGAGGGTTCACAGATACGCAGTATTTT. This sequence encodes CASSPGLAGGFTDTQYF. The V and J genes are TRBV5-1 and TRBJ2-3, with TRBD2 matching 16 bases. In germline, CDR1 is SGHRS, CDR2 YFSETQ. The CDR3 contains 17 residues. V dropped 4 bases and J dropped 2; count of bases not matched to a gene: 4.

The chain is built from TRBV18 and TRBJ2-1, with TRBD2 matching over 10 bases. CDR1 KGHSH and CDR2 LQKENI come from the germline V gene. The CDR3 consists of 16 residues. The V gene end was trimmed by 4 bases and the J gene end by 4 bases; junction bases not matched to a gene: 7. CDR3 nucleotides: TGTGCCAGCTCACTAGGACTAGCGGCGTTTTACAATGAGCAGTTCTTC. It specifies CASSLGLAAFYNEQFF.

This chain connects TRBV7-2 to TRBJ1-5; perhaps TRBD1 as D (6 bases). CDR1 is SGHTA and CDR2 is FQGNSA in the germline V gene. V was clipped by 4 bases and J by 4 bases, with 8 bases between them. The CDR3 extends over 13 amino acids. This CDR3 reads CASSYRVNQPQHF. CDR3 nucleotides: TGTGCCAGCAGCTACAGGGTGAATCAGCCCCAGCATTTT.

J is TRBJ2-1 and V is TRBV10-3, with a tentative D call TRBD2 (6 bases). CDR1 is ENHRY and CDR2 is SYGVKD in the germline V gene. V gave up 10 bases and J gave up 4 bases, with 14 bases separating them. CDR3 length equals 13 residues. Here the CDR3 DNA reads TGTGCCACACTCGGGGGTGATTACAATGAGCAGTTCTTC. Translation gives CATLGGDYNEQFF.

The rearrangement links TRBV30 to TRBJ1-2; 7 nucleotides line up with TRBD1. The germline V gene encodes CDR1 GTSNPN and CDR2 SVGIG (reference sequence). V dropped 4 bases and J dropped 6; count of bases not matched to a gene: 5. The CDR3 loop spans 12 amino acids. DNA for the CDR3: TGTGCCTGGAAGGGGACAGCACATGGCTACACCTTC. Encoded protein: CAWKGTAHGYTF.

This chain connects TRBV5-1 to TRBJ1-2; D is ambiguous. This CDR3 is built from 13 residues. Germline CDR1 SGHRS, CDR2 YFSETQ. V was shortened by 1 base and J by 3 bases, with 7 bases between the two germline ends. The CDR3 reads CASSLTADYGYTF. The CDR3 DNA follows: TGCGCCAGCAGCTTGACAGCCGACTATGGCTACACCTTC.

The chain combines TRBV6-1 with TRBJ1-5; 7 positions agree with TRBD1. CDR3 length equals 15 residues. The V gene end was trimmed by 5 bases and the J gene end by 0 bases; junction bases not matched to a gene: 4. CDR1 is MNHNS and CDR2 is SASEGT in the germline V gene. The CDR3 loop is CASSQTGYSNQPQHF. The CDR3 region has the DNA TGTGCCAGCAGTCAGACAGGGTATAGCAATCAGCCCCAGCATTTT.

This clone has just a few counts. V and J are TRBV2 and TRBJ2-7; D possibly corresponds to TRBD2 (5 bases). Trimming stripped 10 bases from V and 4 bases from J, with 17 bases between. The CDR3 is 13 residues long. Germline CDR1 SNHLY, CDR2 FYNNEI. The chain's CDR3 is CAITEREGYEQYF. In DNA, the CDR3 is TGTGCCATTACCGAACGGGAAGGGTACGAGCAGTACTTC. The full variable domain, in which reference TRBV2 and TRBJ2-7 provide the parts outside the CDR3, is EPEVTQTPSHQVTQMGQEVILRCVPISNHLYFYWYRQILGQKVEFLVSFYNNEISEKSEIFDDQFSVERPDGSNFTLKIRSTKLEDSAMYFCAITEREGYEQYFGPGTRLTVT.

Only a few counts were recorded for this clone. The chain has TRBV20-1 and TRBJ2-3; D is possibly TRBD1 (6 bases). The CDR3 contains 11 residues. The V end was cut by 5 bases, the J end by 6 bases, with 9 bases between. Germline-derived CDR1 and CDR2 are DFQATT and SNEGSKA (reference sequence). The chain's CDR3 is CSARQADTQYF. The CDR3 coding sequence is TGCAGTGCTCGACAGGCTGATACGCAGTATTTT.